This T cell receptor beta chain was found in a study of blood T cell repertoires in COVID-19. TCRdb's table, derived via immunoSEQ multiplex PCR, lists solely in-frame clones and lacks some. The sample lists about 95,000 clones; 70% to 90% were seen once. The CDR3 contains 16 residues. The material sequenced was peripheral blood. The chain couples TRBV7-5 to TRBJ2-2; the D call of TRBD1 is as the table states it, not checked on the DNA. TRBV7-5 is designated a pseudogene. This clonotype was sampled from a man aged 50 to 59 with COVID-19, enrolled during active disease. In DNA form, the CDR3 reads TGTGCCAGAAGCCTGAGGACAGGGTCGGTCACCGGGGAGCTGTTTTTT. Amino acids: CARSLRTGSVTGELFF.